Detailed here is one TCR beta chain. Its antigen is still unknown. No qualities accompany the bases; no much larger clone lies one base away. This entry is derived from a study of control samples from healthy donors and cancer patients (TCRdb year 2020). Library creation used the immunoSEQ multiplex PCR assay. TCRdb limited this immuneACCESS table to in-frame rearrangements with V and J called. A share of clones is missing; checked studies link under half to unresolved V genes, and the rest is unexplained. The sample has around 42,000 clones on record, around 94% of them singletons. More than 20% of the sample is held by the ten biggest clonotypes. Sequencing was done on a sample of blood. The clonotype originates from a man aged 55 to 70 in good health.

CDR3 loop: CATSMESAGTGYNEQFF. In nucleotide form, the sequence is TGTGCCACCAGCATGGAGTCGGCGGGGACGGGCTACAATGAGCAGTTCTTC. The sequence is built from TRBV15 and TRBJ2-1, and TRBD2 may be the D gene, going by 6 matching bases. The CDR3 spans 17 residues, from the cysteine through the phenylalanine. Kept here is only the CDR3 DNA, which spans 51 bases and is read in frame from base 1. V is cut by 4 bases and J by 3 bases, and the space between the germline ends is 19 bases. The germline V gene (reference sequence) gives CDR1 as LNHNV and CDR2 as YYDKDF.